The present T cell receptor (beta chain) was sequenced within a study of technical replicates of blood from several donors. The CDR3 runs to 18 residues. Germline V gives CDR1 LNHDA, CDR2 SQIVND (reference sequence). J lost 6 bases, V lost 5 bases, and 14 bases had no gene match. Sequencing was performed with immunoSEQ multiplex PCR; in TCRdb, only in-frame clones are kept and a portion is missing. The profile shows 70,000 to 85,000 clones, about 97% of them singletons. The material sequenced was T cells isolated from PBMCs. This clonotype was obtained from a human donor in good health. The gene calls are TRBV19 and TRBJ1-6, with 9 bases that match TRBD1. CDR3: CASSAFPTPDRGNSPLHF. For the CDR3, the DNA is TGTGCCAGTAGTGCGTTCCCCACTCCGGACAGGGGTAATTCACCCCTCCACTTT. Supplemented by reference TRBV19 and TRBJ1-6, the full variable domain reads DGGITQSPKYLFRKEGQNVTLSCEQNLNHDAMYWYRQDPGQGLRLIYYSQIVNDFQKGDIAEGYSVSREKKESFPLTVTSAQKNPTAFYLCASSAFPTPDRGNSPLHFGNGTRLTVT.